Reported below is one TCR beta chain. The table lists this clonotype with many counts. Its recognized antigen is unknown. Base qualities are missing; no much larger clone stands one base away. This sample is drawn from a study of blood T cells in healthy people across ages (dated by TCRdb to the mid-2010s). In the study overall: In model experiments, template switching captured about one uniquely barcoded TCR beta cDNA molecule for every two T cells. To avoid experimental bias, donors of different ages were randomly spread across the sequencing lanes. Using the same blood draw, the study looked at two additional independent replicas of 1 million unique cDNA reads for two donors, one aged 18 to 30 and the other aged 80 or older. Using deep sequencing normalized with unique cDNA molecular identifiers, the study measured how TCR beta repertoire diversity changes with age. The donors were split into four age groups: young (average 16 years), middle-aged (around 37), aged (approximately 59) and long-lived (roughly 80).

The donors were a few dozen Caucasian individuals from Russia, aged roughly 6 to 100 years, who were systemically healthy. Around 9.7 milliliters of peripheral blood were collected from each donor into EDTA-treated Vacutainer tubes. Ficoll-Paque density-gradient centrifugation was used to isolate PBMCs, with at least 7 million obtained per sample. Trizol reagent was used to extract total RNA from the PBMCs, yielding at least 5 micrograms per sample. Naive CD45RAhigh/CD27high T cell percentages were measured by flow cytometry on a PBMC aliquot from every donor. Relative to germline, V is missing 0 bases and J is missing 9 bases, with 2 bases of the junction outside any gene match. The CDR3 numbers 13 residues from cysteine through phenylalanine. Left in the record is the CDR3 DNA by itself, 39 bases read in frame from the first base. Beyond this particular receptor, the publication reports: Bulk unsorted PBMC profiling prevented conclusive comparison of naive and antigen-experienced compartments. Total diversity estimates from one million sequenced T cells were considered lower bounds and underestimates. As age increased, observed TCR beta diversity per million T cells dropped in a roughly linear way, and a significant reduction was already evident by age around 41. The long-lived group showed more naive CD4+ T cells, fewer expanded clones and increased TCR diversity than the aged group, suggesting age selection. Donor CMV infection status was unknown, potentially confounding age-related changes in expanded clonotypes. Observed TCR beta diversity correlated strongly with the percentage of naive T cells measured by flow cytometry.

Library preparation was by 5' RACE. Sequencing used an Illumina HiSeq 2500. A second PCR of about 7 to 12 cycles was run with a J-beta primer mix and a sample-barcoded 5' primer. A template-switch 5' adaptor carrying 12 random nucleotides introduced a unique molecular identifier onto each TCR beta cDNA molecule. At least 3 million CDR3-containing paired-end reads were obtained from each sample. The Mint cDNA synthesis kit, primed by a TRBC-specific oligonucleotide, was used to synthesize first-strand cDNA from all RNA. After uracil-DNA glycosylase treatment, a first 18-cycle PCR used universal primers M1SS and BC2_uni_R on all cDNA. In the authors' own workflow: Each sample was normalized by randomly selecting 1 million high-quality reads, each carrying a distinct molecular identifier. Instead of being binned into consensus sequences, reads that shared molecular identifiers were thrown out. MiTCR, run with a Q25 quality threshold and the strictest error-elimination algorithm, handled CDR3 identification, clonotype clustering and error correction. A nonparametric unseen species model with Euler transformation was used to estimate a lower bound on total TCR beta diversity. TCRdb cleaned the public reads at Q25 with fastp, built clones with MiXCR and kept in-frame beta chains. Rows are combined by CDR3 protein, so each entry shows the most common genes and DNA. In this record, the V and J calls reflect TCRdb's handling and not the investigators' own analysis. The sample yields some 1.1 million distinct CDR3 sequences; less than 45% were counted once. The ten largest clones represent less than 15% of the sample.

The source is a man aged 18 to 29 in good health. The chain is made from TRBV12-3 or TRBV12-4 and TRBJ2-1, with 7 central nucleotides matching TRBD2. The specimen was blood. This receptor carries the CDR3 CASSLARGSEQFF. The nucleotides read TGTGCCAGCAGTTTAGCGCGGGGGAGTGAGCAGTTCTTC.